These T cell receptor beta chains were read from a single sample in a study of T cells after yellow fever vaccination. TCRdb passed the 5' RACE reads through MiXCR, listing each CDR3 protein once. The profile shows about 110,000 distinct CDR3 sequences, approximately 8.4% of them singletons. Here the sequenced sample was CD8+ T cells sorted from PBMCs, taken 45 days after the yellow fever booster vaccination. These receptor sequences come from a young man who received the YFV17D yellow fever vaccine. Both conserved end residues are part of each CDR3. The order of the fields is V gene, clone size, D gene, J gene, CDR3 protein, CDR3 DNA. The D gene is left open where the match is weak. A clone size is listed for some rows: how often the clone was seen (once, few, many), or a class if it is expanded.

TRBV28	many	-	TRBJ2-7	CAITRGYEQYF	TGTGCCATAACACGGGGATACGAGCAGTACTTC
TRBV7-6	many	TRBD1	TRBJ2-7	CASSPLSGTGVVEQYF	TGTGCCAGCAGCCCCCTTTCCGGGACAGGGGTTGTCGAGCAGTACTTC
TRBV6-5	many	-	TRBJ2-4	CASSYGGATKNIQYF	TGTGCCAGCAGTTACGGGGGCGCGACCAAAAACATTCAGTACTTC
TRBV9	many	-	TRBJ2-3	CASSAQSTDTQYF	TGTGCCAGCAGCGCACAAAGCACAGATACGCAGTATTTT
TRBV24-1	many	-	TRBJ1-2	CATTTQDGPYGYTF	TGTGCCACCACCACCCAGGACGGACCCTATGGCTACACCTTC
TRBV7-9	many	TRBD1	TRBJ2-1	CASSVGDSLNEQFF	TGTGCCAGCAGCGTGGGGGACAGTCTAAATGAGCAGTTCTTC
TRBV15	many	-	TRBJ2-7	CATSRPRWTANNEQYF	TGTGCCACCAGCAGACCCCGTTGGACTGCGAACAACGAGCAGTACTTC
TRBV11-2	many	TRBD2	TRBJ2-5	CASSIGTSGQETQYF	TGTGCCAGCAGCATTGGGACTAGCGGCCAAGAGACCCAGTACTTC
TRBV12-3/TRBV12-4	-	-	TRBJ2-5	CASNLLGTLQETQYF	TGTGCCAGCAACCTTCTCGGGACCCTCCAAGAGACCCAGTACTTC
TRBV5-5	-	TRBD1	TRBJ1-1	CASSLVGGTGSGTEAFF	TGTGCCAGCAGCTTGGTAGGGGGGACAGGGTCCGGCACTGAAGCTTTCTTT
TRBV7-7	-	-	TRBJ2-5	CASSLARQETQYF	TGTGCTAGCAGCTTAGCAAGGCAGGAGACCCAGTACTTC
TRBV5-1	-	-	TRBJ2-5	CASSRTGHQETQYF	TGCGCCAGCAGCCGTACAGGGCACCAAGAGACCCAGTACTTC
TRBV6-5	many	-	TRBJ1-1	CASSYSRYLATEAFF	TGTGCCAGCAGTTACTCGAGGTATCTGGCCACTGAAGCTTTCTTT
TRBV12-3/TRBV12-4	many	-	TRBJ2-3	CASSFDNPDTQYF	TGTGCCAGCAGTTTTGATAATCCAGATACGCAGTATTTT
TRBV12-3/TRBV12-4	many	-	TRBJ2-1	CASSELEGNEQFF	TGTGCCAGCAGTGAACTGGAAGGCAATGAGCAGTTCTTC
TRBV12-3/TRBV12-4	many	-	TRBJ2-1	CASSFRPGQSEQFF	TGTGCCAGCAGTTTCCGGCCGGGACAAAGTGAGCAGTTCTTC
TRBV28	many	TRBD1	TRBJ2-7	CATEIGTGDYEQYF	TGTGCCACTGAAATCGGGACAGGGGACTACGAGCAGTACTTC
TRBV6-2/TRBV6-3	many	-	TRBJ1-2	CASSPSGRIRAYGYTF	TGTGCCAGCAGCCCATCAGGACGGATAAGAGCATATGGCTACACCTTC
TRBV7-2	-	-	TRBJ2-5	CASSSPGGAETQYF	TGTGCCAGCAGCTCCCCCGGGGGCGCAGAGACCCAGTACTTC
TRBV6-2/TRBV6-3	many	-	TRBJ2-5	CATREFQETQYF	TGTGCCACCAGGGAGTTCCAAGAGACCCAGTACTTC
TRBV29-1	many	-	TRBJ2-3	CSVETVSTDTQYF	TGCAGCGTTGAGACTGTCAGCACAGATACGCAGTATTTT
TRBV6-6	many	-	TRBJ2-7	CASRAGRVDEQYF	TGTGCCAGCCGGGCGGGAAGGGTTGACGAGCAGTACTTC
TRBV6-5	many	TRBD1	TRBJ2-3	CASSLPGQGVLDTQYF	TGTGCCAGCAGTTTACCGGGACAGGGGGTTCTCGATACGCAGTATTTT
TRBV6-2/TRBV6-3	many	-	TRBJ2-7	CASEDPSYEQYF	TGTGCCAGTGAGGACCCCTCCTACGAGCAGTACTTC
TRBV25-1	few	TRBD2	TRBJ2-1	CASSEIQLAGGKHNEQFF	TGTGCCAGCAGTGAAATCCAACTAGCGGGAGGCAAACACAATGAGCAGTTCTTC
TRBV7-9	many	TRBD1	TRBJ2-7	CASSPSGQGYEQYF	TGTGCCAGCAGCCCTTCGGGACAGGGCTACGAGCAGTACTTC
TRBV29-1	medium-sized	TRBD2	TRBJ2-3	CSVEEGGGTDTQYF	TGCAGCGTTGAGGAGGGAGGGGGCACAGATACGCAGTATTTT
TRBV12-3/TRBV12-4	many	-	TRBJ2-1	CASRQTILNEQFF	TGTGCCAGCAGGCAGACAATTCTCAATGAGCAGTTCTTC
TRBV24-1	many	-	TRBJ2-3	CATSDHRATQYF	TGTGCCACCAGTGACCACAGGGCGACGCAGTATTTT
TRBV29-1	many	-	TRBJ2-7	CSAEDAYEQYF	TGCAGCGCCGAGGATGCCTACGAGCAGTACTTC
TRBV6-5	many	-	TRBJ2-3	CASSYSPPDTQYF	TGTGCCAGCAGTTACTCTCCCCCAGATACGCAGTATTTT
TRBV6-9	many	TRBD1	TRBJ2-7	CASSLIRTGLTYEQYF	TGTGCCAGCTCTCTGATAAGGACAGGGCTAACCTACGAGCAGTACTTC
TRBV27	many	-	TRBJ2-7	CASSLGPAYEQYF	TGTGCCAGCAGTTTGGGTCCTGCCTACGAGCAGTACTTC
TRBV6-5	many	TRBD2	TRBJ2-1	CASSYGTSVYNEQFF	TGTGCCAGCAGCTATGGGACTAGCGTTTACAATGAGCAGTTCTTC
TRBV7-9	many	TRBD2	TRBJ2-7	CASSGGLAEYYEQYF	TGTGCCAGCAGCGGAGGACTAGCGGAATACTACGAGCAGTACTTC
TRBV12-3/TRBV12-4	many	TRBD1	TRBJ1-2	CASSGTGGDDYGYTF	TGTGCCAGCAGTGGGACAGGGGGCGACGACTATGGCTACACCTTC
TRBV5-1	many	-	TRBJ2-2	CASSLSFGPSGELFF	TGCGCCAGCAGCCTTTCTTTCGGTCCGTCCGGGGAGCTGTTTTTT
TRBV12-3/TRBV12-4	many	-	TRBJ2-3	CASSLAHDGHTDTQYF	TGTGCCAGCAGTTTAGCTCATGACGGGCACACAGATACGCAGTATTTT
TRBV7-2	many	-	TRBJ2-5	CAVDRYQETQYF	TGTGCCGTCGACAGATACCAAGAGACCCAGTACTTC
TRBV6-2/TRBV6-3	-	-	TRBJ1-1	CASSYVGADTEAFF	TGTGCCAGCAGTTACGTGGGGGCTGACACTGAAGCTTTCTTT
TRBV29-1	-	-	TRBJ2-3	CSVDPTSLGGTQYF	TGCAGCGTTGACCCCACTAGCTTGGGAGGTACGCAGTATTTT
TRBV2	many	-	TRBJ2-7	CASNERIAYEQYF	TGTGCCAGCAACGAGCGGATCGCATACGAGCAGTACTTC
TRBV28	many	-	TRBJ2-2	CASTVRSTGELFF	TGTGCCAGCACGGTGCGCAGCACCGGGGAGCTGTTTTTT
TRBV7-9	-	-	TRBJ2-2	CATGRSGELFF	TGTGCCACCGGAAGGAGCGGGGAGCTGTTTTTT
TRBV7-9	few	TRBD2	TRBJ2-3	CASSYSGDTDTQYF	TGTGCCAGCAGCTATAGCGGGGACACAGATACGCAGTATTTT
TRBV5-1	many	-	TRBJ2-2	CASSFDVGELFF	TGCGCCAGCAGCTTTGACGTCGGGGAGCTGTTTTTT
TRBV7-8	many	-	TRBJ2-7	CASSSPGTELYEQYF	TGTGCCAGCAGCTCCCCCGGGACTGAGCTTTACGAGCAGTACTTC
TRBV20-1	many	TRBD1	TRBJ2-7	CSARGQGPYEQYF	TGCAGTGCTAGAGGACAGGGACCCTACGAGCAGTACTTC
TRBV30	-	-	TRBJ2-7	CAWSPGSSYEQYF	TGTGCCTGGAGTCCCGGGAGCTCCTACGAGCAGTACTTC
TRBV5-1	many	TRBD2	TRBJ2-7	CASSVGRYSYEQYF	TGCGCCAGCAGCGTCGGGAGGTATTCCTACGAGCAGTACTTC
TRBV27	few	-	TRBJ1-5	CASSIAGTHQPQHF	TGTGCCAGCAGTATTGCCGGGACCCATCAGCCCCAGCATTTT
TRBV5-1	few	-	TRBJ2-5	CASNSPEETQYF	TGCGCCAGCAACTCCCCCGAAGAGACCCAGTACTTC
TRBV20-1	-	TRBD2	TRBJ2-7	CSAFSGIGYEQYF	TGCAGTGCTTTTAGCGGGATCGGCTACGAGCAGTACTTC
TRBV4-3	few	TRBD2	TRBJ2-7	CASSPLAGSSYEQYF	TGCGCCAGCAGCCCTTTAGCGGGGAGCTCCTACGAGCAGTACTTC
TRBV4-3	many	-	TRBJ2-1	CASSQGTADEQFF	TGCGCCAGCAGCCAGGGAACCGCCGATGAGCAGTTCTTC
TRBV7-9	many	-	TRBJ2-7	CASSLVNRSSYEQYF	TGTGCCAGCAGCTTAGTCAACCGCAGCTCCTACGAGCAGTACTTC
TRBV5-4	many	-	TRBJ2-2	CASSLDREKPGELFF	TGTGCCAGCAGCTTGGACAGGGAAAAACCCGGGGAGCTGTTTTTT
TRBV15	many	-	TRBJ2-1	CATSRGGTYNEQFF	TGTGCCACCAGCAGAGGGGGAACCTACAATGAGCAGTTCTTC
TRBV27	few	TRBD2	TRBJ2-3	CASSPTGGGGAYGTQYF	TGTGCCAGCAGTCCTACTGGTGGCGGGGGGGCCTATGGTACGCAGTATTTT
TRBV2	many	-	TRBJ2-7	CASVGGVSYEQYF	TGTGCCTCCGTGGGGGGCGTCTCCTACGAGCAGTACTTC